One sample yielded the 29 T cell receptor beta chains listed below, sequenced in a study of STAT3 mutations in large granular lymphocyte leukemia. Study-wide results and caveats: In T-cell large granular lymphocyte leukemia, about half of patients showed multiple immunodominant subclonotypes.

TCRdb's table, derived via immunoSEQ multiplex PCR, lists solely in-frame clones and lacks some. This sample yields approximately 10,000 clones, of which 70% to 80% are seen a single time; roughly 50% belongs to the top ten. What these receptors recognize is not known. Input material: peripheral blood mononuclear cells. These receptors were obtained from a man aged 55 to 70 with T-cell large granular lymphocyte leukemia. Some clones in this sample may be carry-over from other donors' samples.

The rearrangement uses TRBV29-1 and TRBJ2-7, with TRBD2 matching 13 bases. The V and J ends lost 3 bases and 7 bases, in that order; junction bases with no gene match: 9. The CDR3 spans 15 residues. CDR1 and CDR2 from the germline V gene are SQVTM and ANQGSEA. The CDR3 sequence: CSVDLGLAGAGEQYF. The CDR3 DNA sequence: TGCAGCGTTGACTTAGGACTAGCGGGAGCAGGGGAGCAGTACTTC.

V is TRBV10-3 and J is TRBJ1-1, with D hard to call. The CDR3 is made up of 15 amino acids. The V gene's germline CDR1 is ENHRY and CDR2 SYGVKD. The V end was cut by 0 bases, the J end by 3 bases, with 11 bases between. The CDR3: CAISESITYDTEAFF. DNA for the CDR3: TGTGCCATCAGTGAGTCCATAACTTACGACACTGAAGCTTTCTTT.

This clone was seen a handful of times. The gene calls are TRBV21-1 and TRBJ1-2; the table gives TRBD1 as D, unverified against the DNA. TRBV21-1 is described as a pseudogene. The CDR3 spans 16 residues. CDR3 residues: CASSTAGQGKDYGYTF. The CDR3 coding sequence is TGTGCCAGCAGCACGGCGGGACAGGGGAAGGACTATGGCTACACCTTC.

This sequence joins TRBV5-5 and TRBJ1-2; possible D gene TRBD1, 6 bases. Trimming left V 0 bases short and J 8 bases short, with 11 bases between. CDR1 and CDR2 from the germline V gene are SGHKS and YYEKEE (reference sequence). The CDR3 extends over 13 amino acids. For the CDR3, the DNA is TGTGCCAGCAGCTTGGACAGGGCAACGGGCTACACCTTC. Its translation is CASSLDRATGYTF.

The rearrangement uses TRBV29-1 and TRBJ1-4; D might be TRBD1 (6 bases). V lost 6 bases, J lost 8 bases, and 19 bases lay in between. The CDR3 extends over 14 amino acids. The germline gives CDR1 SQVTM, CDR2 ANQGSEA. The CDR3 DNA reads as TGCAGCGTGGAGAGTGGGGGGCGTAGGGAAAAACTGTTTTTT. Translation: CSVESGGRREKLFF.

This sequence joins TRBV7-9 and TRBJ2-5, with 9 bases fitting TRBD1. The V segment lost 3 bases and the J segment 5 bases; nucleotides outside the gene matches: 4. The CDR3 loop spans 14 amino acids. Germline CDR1 is SEHNR and CDR2 is FQNEAQ (reference sequence). The CDR3 sequence is CASSFGQGRETQYF. The CDR3, as DNA: TGTGCCAGCAGCTTCGGACAGGGGAGGGAGACCCAGTACTTC. Together with reference TRBV7-9 and TRBJ2-5, the CDR3 gives the full variable domain: DTGVSQNPRHKITKRGQNVTFRCDPISEHNRLYWYRQTLGQGPEFLTYFQNEAQLEKSRLLSDRFSAERPKGSFSTLEIQRTEQGDSAMYLCASSFGQGRETQYFGPGTRLLVL.

The V gene is TRBV7-9, the J gene TRBJ2-2; 9 bases map to TRBD2. Germline V lookup: CDR1 SEHNR, CDR2 FQNEAQ (reference sequence). V dropped 7 bases and J dropped 6; count of bases not matched to a gene: 15. This CDR3 spans 17 amino acids. The chain's CDR3 is CASKRASGTIRSGELFF. The DNA of the CDR3 is TGTGCCAGCAAGAGGGCTAGCGGGACAATAAGGTCCGGGGAGCTGTTTTTT.

This chain joins TRBV7-6 and TRBJ1-1; no reliable D call. From germline, CDR1 is SGHVS and CDR2 FNYEAQ. Trimming took off 5 bases at V and 3 bases at J, with 10 bases between the two ends. The CDR3 has 13 amino acids. CDR3 DNA sequence: TGTGCCAGCAGCAAGGACGGATACACTGAAGCTTTCTTT. Protein sequence: CASSKDGYTEAFF.

This clone was counted between two and nine times. The CDR3 coding sequence is TGTGCCACCGTAGTGGGCGGGTACAATGAGCAGTTCTTC. Translated: CATVVGGYNEQFF. This chain links TRBV7-9 with TRBJ2-1, with D perhaps TRBD2 (5 bases). V dropped 10 bases and J dropped 4 bases, with 14 bases sitting between them. The CDR3 has 13 amino acids. Germline V gene sequence: CDR1 SEHNR, CDR2 FQNEAQ (reference sequence). Using reference TRBV7-9 and TRBJ2-1 for the parts outside the CDR3, the full variable domain is DTGVSQNPRHKITKRGQNVTFRCDPISEHNRLYWYRQTLGQGPEFLTYFQNEAQLEKSRLLSDRFSAERPKGSFSTLEIQRTEQGDSAMYLCATVVGGYNEQFFGPGTRLTVL.

This chain uses TRBV5-1 with TRBJ2-7; TRBD1 or TRBD2 may be the D gene (5 bases each). Per the germline V gene, CDR1 is SGHRS and CDR2 is YFSETQ. V lost 6 bases and J 4 bases, leaving 17 bases between the germline ends. The length of the CDR3 is 14 residues. The CDR3 loop is CASNLEGRAYEQYF. The CDR3 DNA sequence: TGCGCCAGCAACTTAGAGGGGCGAGCTTACGAGCAGTACTTC.

This chain links TRBV6-1 with TRBJ2-7, with TRBD1 matching over 9 bases. Germline-derived CDR1 and CDR2 are MNHNS and SASEGT. This CDR3 has 15 amino acids. V was pared by 1 base and J by 3 bases, with 4 bases of the junction left unmatched. Here the CDR3 reads CASSEGTGVFYEQYF. CDR3 coding DNA: TGTGCCAGCAGTGAAGGGACAGGGGTTTTCTACGAGCAGTACTTC.

The J gene is TRBJ1-2, the V gene TRBV2, with 8 bases identical to TRBD1. This CDR3 region has 14 residues. The J segment lost 0 bases and the V segment lost 10 bases, leaving 7 bases of the junction unmatched. Germline-derived CDR1 and CDR2 are SNHLY and FYNNEI. CDR3 protein: CATVGTGTNYGYTF. For the CDR3, the DNA is TGTGCCACCGTCGGGACAGGAACTAACTATGGCTACACCTTC.

The chain links TRBV12-5 to TRBJ2-6; no clear D gene. The CDR3 has 18 amino acids. The V gene lost 1 base and the J gene lost 2 bases, with 15 bases spanning the gap. Per germline, CDR1 LGHNT and CDR2 FRNRAP. CDR3 protein: CASGLDSGWSPGANVLTF. In nucleotides, the CDR3 is TGTGCTAGTGGTTTGGATTCAGGCTGGTCTCCTGGGGCCAACGTCCTGACTTTC.

The chain employs TRBV4-3 and TRBJ1-2; weak D call: TRBD1 (6 bases). From germline, CDR1 is LGHNA and CDR2 YSLEER. This CDR3 is 15 amino acids long. V gave up 4 bases and J gave up 4 bases, with 16 bases separating them. For the CDR3, the DNA is TGCGCCAGCAGCCTTGGGGGCGGCGGGGGCTATGGCTACACCTTC. This codes for CASSLGGGGGYGYTF.

The rearrangement uses TRBV7-9 and TRBJ1-1; D is uncertain. The germline V gene has CDR1 SEHNR and CDR2 FQNEAQ (reference sequence). CDR3 size: 12 residues. V dropped 1 base and J dropped 7 bases, with 7 bases sitting between them. CDR3 bases: TGTGCCAGCAGCTTAGGGGGTAATGAAGCTTTCTTT. Translated, it gives CASSLGGNEAFF.

This clone was observed a few times. The V gene is TRBV2, the J gene TRBJ2-3; 10 bases agree with TRBD2. V gave up 5 bases and J gave up 4 bases; unmatched junction bases: 3. Germline-derived CDR1 and CDR2 are SNHLY and FYNNEI. There are 14 residues in the CDR3. The CDR3 DNA reads as TGTGCCAGCAGTTATAGCGGGAGGTCAGATACGCAGTATTTT. Amino acids: CASSYSGRSDTQYF.

The chain recombines TRBV29-1 with TRBJ1-1; D gene unclear. The CDR3 spans 13 residues. Germline assignment: CDR1 SQVTM and CDR2 ANQGSEA. The germline V and J ends were trimmed by 4 bases and 4 bases, with 13 bases remaining between them. CDR3 DNA: TGCAGCGTTGCGCCCCGGGGAGGCACTGAAGCTTTCTTT. Translation gives CSVAPRGGTEAFF.

V is TRBV27 and J is TRBJ1-1; D is possibly TRBD1 (5 bases). Germline V gives CDR1 MNHEY, CDR2 SMNVEV (reference sequence). Trimming shortened V by 6 bases and J by 4 bases, and 12 bases separated the two germline ends. The CDR3 spans 13 residues. The CDR3 DNA is TGTGCCAGCAGCCTTCGCGGGGGCACTGAAGCTTTCTTT. Translation: CASSLRGGTEAFF.

The J gene is TRBJ1-5, the V gene TRBV19, with no clear D. Germline-derived CDR1 and CDR2 are LNHDA and SQIVND (reference sequence). The CDR3 consists of 13 residues. V was trimmed by 10 bases and J by 7 bases, leaving 17 bases between them. CDR3 region: CAIDMAVGQPQHF. In DNA, the CDR3 is TGTGCCATAGATATGGCCGTCGGGCAGCCCCAGCATTTT.

This chain joins TRBV29-1 and TRBJ2-7; 9 positions agree with TRBD1. Trimming took 6 bases from V and 2 from J; bases not matched to a gene: 8. This CDR3 has 14 residues. Germline CDR1 and CDR2: SQVTM and ANQGSEA. In DNA, the CDR3 is TGCAGCGTAGTTGCCACAGGGGGCACCTACGAGCAGTACTTC. This translates into CSVVATGGTYEQYF.

The J gene is TRBJ2-5, the V gene TRBV23-1; 10 bases fit TRBD1. TRBV23-1 is treated as an ORF (open reading frame) with a function not yet certain. The CDR3 runs 19 residues. V dropped 1 base and J dropped 3; count of bases not matched to a gene: 14. The CDR3 region is CASSQFSGPGQGLKETQYF. Written as DNA, the CDR3 is TGCGCCAGCAGTCAATTCTCCGGCCCGGGACAGGGGTTAAAAGAGACCCAGTACTTC.

This clone was found once. V gene TRBV19 combines with J gene TRBJ1-5; weak D call: TRBD1 (5 bases). This CDR3 is 13 amino acids long. Deletions cut 5 bases from V and 9 bases from J, with 14 bases between. CDR1 and CDR2 (germline): LNHDA, SQIVND (reference sequence). The CDR3 DNA sequence: TGTGCCAGTAGTGAGGGGCCCGAAGGGCCCCAGCATTTT. This translates into CASSEGPEGPQHF.

The chain employs TRBV5-4 and TRBJ1-1; D is undetermined. Germline-derived CDR1 and CDR2 are SGHNT and YYREEE (reference sequence). Trimming removed 0 bases from V and 4 bases from J, with 10 bases in between. This CDR3 spans 14 amino acids. The CDR3 protein is CASSLDSDGTEAFF. The CDR3 DNA follows: TGTGCCAGCAGCTTGGATTCTGACGGCACTGAAGCTTTCTTT.

The rearrangement joins TRBV28 to TRBJ1-4, with D unresolved. CDR1 and CDR2 (germline): MDHEN, SYDVKM. The CDR3 consists of 14 residues. With 4 bases removed from V and 5 bases from J, the gap between germline ends came to 11 bases. CDR3 sequence reads: CASSSAGKNEKLFF. The DNA of the CDR3 is TGTGCCAGCAGTTCCGCAGGAAAGAATGAAAAACTGTTTTTT. Based on the CDR3 plus reference TRBV28 and TRBJ1-4, the full variable domain is DVKVTQSSRYLVKRTGEKVFLECVQDMDHENMFWYRQDPGLGLRLIYFSYDVKMKEKGDIPEGYSVSREKKERFSLILESASTNQTSMYLCASSSAGKNEKLFFGSGTQLSVL.

The chain couples TRBV5-5 to TRBJ2-1; 12 nucleotides match TRBD1. Germline assignment: CDR1 SGHKS and CDR2 YYEKEE (reference sequence). This CDR3 has 18 amino acids. With 0 bases clipped from V and 5 bases from J, the junction kept 9 bases outside the gene matches. The CDR3 loop is CASSLESGDRGRNNEQFF. CDR3 sequence (DNA): TGTGCCAGCAGCTTGGAATCCGGGGACAGGGGGCGGAACAATGAGCAGTTCTTC.

The count of this clone is one. V gene TRBV29-1 combines with J gene TRBJ1-5; 8 bases are shared with TRBD1. Germline values: CDR1 SQVTM, CDR2 ANQGSEA. The J segment lost 0 bases and the V segment lost 6 bases, leaving 4 bases of the junction unmatched. This CDR3 comprises 14 residues. CDR3 protein: CSVSQGDSNQPQHF. DNA for the CDR3: TGCAGCGTCTCACAGGGGGATAGCAATCAGCCCCAGCATTTT.

This sequence joins TRBV5-4 and TRBJ1-1; no firm D call. CDR3 length equals 12 residues. Trimming stripped 1 base from V and 4 bases from J, with 5 bases between. CDR1 SGHNT and CDR2 YYREEE come from the germline V gene (reference sequence). CDR3 DNA sequence: TGTGCCAGCAGCTTGACCTCCACTGAAGCTTTCTTT. Translated: CASSLTSTEAFF. Looking up the rest from reference TRBV5-4 and TRBJ1-1 gives the full variable domain: ETGVTQSPTHLIKTRGQQVTLRCSSQSGHNTVSWYQQALGQGPQFIFQYYREEENGRGNFPPRFSGLQFPNYSSELNVNALELDDSALYLCASSLTSTEAFFGQGTRLTVV.

The chain uses TRBV7-9 and TRBJ2-1, with a tentative D call TRBD2 (6 bases). Deletions cut 5 bases from V and 5 bases from J, with 19 bases between. CDR1 is SEHNR and CDR2 is FQNEAQ in the germline V gene (reference sequence). The CDR3 is 16 amino acids. The CDR3 here is CASSKPWRDHDNEQFF. As DNA, the CDR3 is TGTGCCAGCAGCAAGCCGTGGCGGGACCACGACAATGAGCAGTTCTTC.

The chain joins TRBV2 to TRBJ1-1, with D uncertain. Trimming stripped 8 bases from V and 4 bases from J, with 20 bases between. The germline gives CDR1 SNHLY, CDR2 FYNNEI. This CDR3 has 15 residues. In DNA, the CDR3 is TGTGCCAGCCAATGGTCGGCAGTTCAGGCCACTGAAGCTTTCTTT. Amino acid sequence: CASQWSAVQATEAFF.